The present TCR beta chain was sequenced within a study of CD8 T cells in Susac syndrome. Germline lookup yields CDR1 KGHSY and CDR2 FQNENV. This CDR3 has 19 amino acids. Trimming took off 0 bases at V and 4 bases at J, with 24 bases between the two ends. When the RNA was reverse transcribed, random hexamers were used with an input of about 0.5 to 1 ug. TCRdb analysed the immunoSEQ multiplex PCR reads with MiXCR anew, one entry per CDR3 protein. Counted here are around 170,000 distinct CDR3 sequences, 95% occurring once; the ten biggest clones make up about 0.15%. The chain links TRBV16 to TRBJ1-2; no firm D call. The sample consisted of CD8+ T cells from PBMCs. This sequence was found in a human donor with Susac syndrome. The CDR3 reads CASSQSFRRAPHDLYGYTF. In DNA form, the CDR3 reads TGTGCCAGCAGCCAATCATTTCGTCGGGCGCCTCACGACCTCTATGGCTACACCTTC.